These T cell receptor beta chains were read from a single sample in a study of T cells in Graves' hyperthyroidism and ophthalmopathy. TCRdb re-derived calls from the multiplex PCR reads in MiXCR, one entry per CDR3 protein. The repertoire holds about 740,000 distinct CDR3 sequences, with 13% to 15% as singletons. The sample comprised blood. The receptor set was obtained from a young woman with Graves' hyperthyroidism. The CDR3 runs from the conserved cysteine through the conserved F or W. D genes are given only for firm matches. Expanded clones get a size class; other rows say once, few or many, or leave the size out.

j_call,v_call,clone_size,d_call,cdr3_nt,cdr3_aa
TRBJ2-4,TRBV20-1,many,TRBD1,TGCAGTGCAATGGACAGGGTAAACATTCAGTACTTC,CSAMDRVNIQYF
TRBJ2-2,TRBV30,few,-,TGTGCCTGGAGGACCGGTACGACGCTCCGTGAGCTGTTTTTT,CAWRTGTTLRELFF
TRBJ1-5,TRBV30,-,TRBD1,TGTGCCTGGAGTGTACACAGGGGGCCGGGGTATAGCAATCAGCCCCAGCATTTT,CAWSVHRGPGYSNQPQHF
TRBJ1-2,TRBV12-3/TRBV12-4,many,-,TGTGCCAGCAGGGGCCGGACCGGAGCGAAGGGCTATGGCTACACCTTC,CASRGRTGAKGYGYTF
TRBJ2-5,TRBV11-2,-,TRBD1,TGTGCCAGCAGCCACCCCCTCCGGGACAGGGAAGAGACCCAGTACTTC,CASSHPLRDREETQYF
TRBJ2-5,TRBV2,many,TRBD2,TGTGCCAGCATTGGGACTAGCGGGAGCCGGGACGAGACCCAGTACTTC,CASIGTSGSRDETQYF
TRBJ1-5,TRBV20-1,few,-,TGCAGTGCACCACAGGGACGGAGCAATCAGCCCCAGCATTTT,CSAPQGRSNQPQHF
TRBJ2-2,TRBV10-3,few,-,TGTGCCATCCGACGCGGAGCGAACACCGGGGAGCTGTTTTTT,CAIRRGANTGELFF
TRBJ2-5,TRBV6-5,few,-,TGTGCCAGCAGTTACTCCCAGGTCGCGTTTCAGTACTTC,CASSYSQVAFQYF
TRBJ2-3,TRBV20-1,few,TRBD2,TGCAGTGCTAAAACTAGCGGGGGACATGATACGCAGTATTTT,CSAKTSGGHDTQYF
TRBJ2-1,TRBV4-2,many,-,TGTGCCAGCAGTCCGAGCGGACGAGACAATGAGCAGTTCTTC,CASSPSGRDNEQFF
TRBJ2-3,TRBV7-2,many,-,TGTGCCAGCAGCCGAAGGAGGAGGACAGATACGCAGTATTTT,CASSRRRRTDTQYF
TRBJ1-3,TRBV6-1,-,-,TGTGCCAGCAGTCCAGGGGCAGGAGGAAACACCATATATTTT,CASSPGAGGNTIYF
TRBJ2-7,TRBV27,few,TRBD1,TGTGCCAGCAGTCCTACGACAGGGGACCTCCTCTACGAGCAGTACTTC,CASSPTTGDLLYEQYF
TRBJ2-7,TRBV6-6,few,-,TGTGCCAGCAGTTACGTGAGGGGGAGGCACGAGCAGTACTTC,CASSYVRGRHEQYF
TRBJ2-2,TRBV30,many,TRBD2,TGTGCCTGGAGTCTCGGACTAGCTTTCAACACCGGGGAGCTGTTTTTT,CAWSLGLAFNTGELFF